These T cell receptor beta chains were read from a single sample in a study of shared clonotypes between healthy human individuals. Repertoires were generated with immunoSEQ multiplex PCR, while TCRdb's copy carries only in-frame clones and drops some. The sample yields 2,500,000 or so clones, more than 90% seen once. The sample taken for sequencing was naive CD4+ T cells sorted from blood. The receptor set was obtained from a man aged 18 to 29 in good health. Each CDR3 is given with its conserved first and last residue. Each record gives: J gene, V gene, CDR3 protein.

j_call: TRBJ2-1; v_call: TRBV30; cdr3_aa: CAWSVQAGAYNEQFF
j_call: TRBJ2-5; v_call: TRBV21-1; cdr3_aa: CASSNRVDSLVETQYF
j_call: TRBJ2-7; v_call: TRBV7-2; cdr3_aa: CASSPQGRGDYEQYF
j_call: TRBJ2-3; v_call: TRBV30; cdr3_aa: CAWRGADTQYF
j_call: TRBJ2-6; v_call: TRBV5-1; cdr3_aa: CASSLDRAEGANVLTF
j_call: TRBJ1-2; v_call: TRBV19; cdr3_aa: CASSMPSPYGYTF
j_call: TRBJ2-7; v_call: TRBV30; cdr3_aa: CASRTGRFEQYF
j_call: TRBJ2-7; v_call: TRBV5-6; cdr3_aa: CASSLLRDSSYEQYF
j_call: TRBJ2-2; v_call: TRBV6-5; cdr3_aa: CASSYRIANTGELFF
j_call: TRBJ2-7; v_call: TRBV29-1; cdr3_aa: CSVEILAGPYEQYF
j_call: TRBJ2-7; v_call: TRBV18; cdr3_aa: CASSPGLAEYEQYF
j_call: TRBJ2-2; v_call: TRBV11-2; cdr3_aa: CASSYTGGKNTGELFF
j_call: TRBJ1-5; v_call: TRBV2; cdr3_aa: CASGGDGGMKPQHF
j_call: TRBJ1-2; v_call: TRBV21-1; cdr3_aa: CASSKGTGYGYTF
j_call: TRBJ1-2; v_call: TRBV19; cdr3_aa: CASSIGSLFPNYGYTF
j_call: TRBJ1-2; v_call: TRBV7-2; cdr3_aa: CASSQGTGGFAGYTF
j_call: TRBJ2-7; v_call: TRBV11-2; cdr3_aa: CASSSGTTLGQYF
j_call: TRBJ1-2; v_call: TRBV29-1; cdr3_aa: CSVEEGGYTF
j_call: TRBJ1-2; v_call: TRBV19; cdr3_aa: CASSIWPGNYGYTF
j_call: TRBJ2-3; v_call: TRBV9; cdr3_aa: CASSVDEGGATDTQYF
j_call: TRBJ2-3; v_call: TRBV19; cdr3_aa: CASGYGVEGTDTQYF
j_call: TRBJ2-5; v_call: TRBV5-4; cdr3_aa: CASSLPKETQYF
j_call: TRBJ2-1; v_call: TRBV7-7; cdr3_aa: CASSQGLSYNEQFF
j_call: TRBJ2-2; v_call: TRBV5-1; cdr3_aa: CASSFTGGTGELFF
j_call: TRBJ2-5; v_call: TRBV2; cdr3_aa: CASSEIELAGGETQYF
j_call: TRBJ1-6; v_call: TRBV6-5; cdr3_aa: CASSLVDNSPLHF
j_call: TRBJ2-4; v_call: TRBV2; cdr3_aa: CASTSSLAGNIQYF
j_call: TRBJ2-3; v_call: TRBV7-7; cdr3_aa: CASSLGGGATDTQYF
j_call: TRBJ2-1; v_call: TRBV29-1; cdr3_aa: CSVAGSSYNEQFF
j_call: TRBJ2-5; v_call: TRBV7-7; cdr3_aa: CASSLGIGGTASQETQYF
j_call: TRBJ2-7; v_call: TRBV27; cdr3_aa: CASNPVGGPYEQYF
j_call: TRBJ2-7; v_call: TRBV6-5; cdr3_aa: CASSYTGSEQYF
j_call: TRBJ1-2; v_call: TRBV5-1; cdr3_aa: CASSSTGNYGYTF
j_call: TRBJ2-5; v_call: TRBV18; cdr3_aa: CASSRSRWETQYF
j_call: TRBJ2-5; v_call: TRBV28; cdr3_aa: CASSPPPWTSGDQETQYF
j_call: TRBJ1-1; v_call: TRBV28; cdr3_aa: CASREGTGGTEAFF
j_call: TRBJ1-3; v_call: TRBV7-2; cdr3_aa: CASRFNSGNTIYF
j_call: TRBJ2-7; v_call: TRBV19; cdr3_aa: CASSNRQGGTYEQYF
j_call: TRBJ2-3; v_call: TRBV4-1; cdr3_aa: CASSLGTSGGTLTDTQYF
j_call: TRBJ1-1; v_call: TRBV19; cdr3_aa: CASTVDRDTEAFF
j_call: TRBJ2-1; v_call: TRBV5-5; cdr3_aa: CASSLSLVPNEQFF
j_call: TRBJ2-7; v_call: TRBV5-1; cdr3_aa: CASSSSGSTYVEQYF
j_call: TRBJ2-3; v_call: TRBV5-1; cdr3_aa: CASRTSGVTDTQYF
j_call: TRBJ2-2; v_call: TRBV25-1; cdr3_aa: CASSFLASAGTGELFF
j_call: TRBJ2-2; v_call: TRBV19; cdr3_aa: CASSPEGLFNTGELFF